Presented here are 17 T cell receptor beta chains from one specimen sequenced in a study of cytomegalovirus exposure and HLA in healthy donors. Amplification used 60 Vbeta primers and 13 Jbeta primers. Profiled with immunoSEQ multiplex PCR; TCRdb holds only in-frame clones, not every one. The table has approximately 180,000 clones, roughly 80% seen once; the top ten hold 6% to 7.5%. Sequencing was carried out using PBMCs. All receptors derive from a man younger than 40 in good health and CMV-seropositive.

This chain connects TRBV4-2 to TRBJ1-4; D possibly corresponds to TRBD1 (5 bases). The length of the CDR3 is 19 residues. Per the germline V gene, CDR1 is LGHNA and CDR2 is YNFKEQ. Trimming removed 1 base at V and 0 bases at J, with 18 bases between. The CDR3 spells CASSQGRDFGVSTNEKLFF. DNA for the CDR3: TGTGCCAGCAGCCAAGGCCGGGACTTTGGTGTGTCAACTAATGAAAAACTGTTTTTT.

The chain is built from TRBV29-1 and TRBJ2-7; 11 nucleotides line up with TRBD1. This CDR3 spans 16 amino acids. Germline trimming cut 2 bases from V and 0 bases from J; bases unmatched to any gene: 6. Looked up from germline, CDR1 is SQVTM and CDR2 is ANQGSEA. CDR3 in amino acids: CSVELFGTGGSYEQYF. The DNA for the CDR3 is TGCAGCGTTGAATTGTTTGGGACAGGGGGCTCCTACGAGCAGTACTTC.

J is TRBJ1-6 and V is TRBV5-4; 7 bases are a match to TRBD1. V dropped 1 base and J dropped 0; count of bases not matched to a gene: 4. Germline V CDR1 and CDR2: SGHNT, YYREEE (reference sequence). The CDR3 runs 17 residues. The CDR3 DNA sequence: TGTGCCAGCAGCTTGTCCGACAGGGCCTCCTATAATTCACCCCTCCACTTT. Translation: CASSLSDRASYNSPLHF.

V gene TRBV5-1 combines with J gene TRBJ2-1; 11 nucleotides agree with TRBD1. V shed 4 bases, J shed 6 bases, and the junction held 6 bases outside the gene matches. Germline V gene sequence: CDR1 SGHRS, CDR2 YFSETQ. The CDR3 is 15 residues long. The CDR3 sequence: CASSNGQGAPNEQFF. The CDR3, as DNA: TGCGCCAGCAGCAACGGACAGGGGGCCCCCAATGAGCAGTTCTTC.

This chain links TRBV4-3 with TRBJ2-7; the D gene is possibly TRBD2 (7 bases). Trimming removed 1 base from V and 3 bases from J, with 19 bases in between. The CDR3 sequence is 17 residues long. CDR1 is LGHNA, CDR2 YSLEER, per germline. The CDR3 region is CASSQGVGAGANYEQYF. CDR3 nucleotide sequence: TGCGCCAGCAGCCAAGGGGTGGGTGCGGGGGCCAACTACGAGCAGTACTTC.

J is TRBJ1-2 and V is TRBV5-1, with TRBD1 matching 12 bases. The CDR3 contains 16 residues. Losses at the gene ends were 3 bases for V and 7 bases for J; bases not matched to a gene: 10. Germline V gene sequence: CDR1 SGHRS, CDR2 YFSETQ. CDR3 sequence: CASSSTPGQGAFGYTF. For the CDR3, the DNA is TGCGCCAGCAGCTCAACTCCGGGACAGGGGGCGTTTGGCTACACCTTC.

This clone was counted only a few times. J is TRBJ2-2 and V is TRBV4-3; D possibly corresponds to TRBD1 (6 bases). V lost 3 bases and J lost 4, with 18 bases in between. Germline V lookup: CDR1 LGHNA, CDR2 YSLEER. This CDR3 comprises 17 residues. CDR3 sequence (DNA): TGCGCCAGCAGCCAGACCCACACAGGGCATAGCACCGGGGAGCTGTTTTTT. Its protein product is CASSQTHTGHSTGELFF.

The table lists this clone with a few counts. The rearrangement uses TRBV7-9 and TRBJ1-1; a weak D match, TRBD1 (6 bases). V was shortened by 4 bases and J by 7 bases, with 13 bases between the two germline ends. CDR1 is SEHNR and CDR2 is FQNEAQ in the germline V gene (reference sequence). The CDR3 has 13 amino acids. CDR3 amino acids: CASSSRDIFEAFF. The DNA of the CDR3 is TGTGCCAGCAGCTCCAGGGACATCTTTGAAGCTTTCTTT.

The chain employs TRBV5-6 and TRBJ2-3, with 9 positions matching TRBD1. This CDR3 has 16 residues. The V gene's germline CDR1 is SGHDT and CDR2 YYEEEE. J gave up 4 bases and V 4 bases, and 10 bases lay outside the gene matches. The CDR3 bases are TGTGCCAGCAGCCCACCCGGGACAGGGACATCAGATACGCAGTATTTT. This encodes CASSPPGTGTSDTQYF. Using reference TRBV5-6 and TRBJ2-3 for the parts outside the CDR3, the full variable domain is DAGVTQSPTHLIKTRGQQVTLRCSPKSGHDTVSWYQQALGQGPQFIFQYYEEEERQRGNFPDRFSGHQFPNYSSELNVNALLLGDSALYLCASSPPGTGTSDTQYFGPGTRLTVL.

This chain uses TRBV11-2 with TRBJ1-2; D is possibly TRBD1 (5 bases). V was pared by 5 bases and J by 4 bases, with 17 bases between. This CDR3 spans 15 amino acids. Germline loops: CDR1 SGHAT, CDR2 FQNNGV. The CDR3 region has the DNA TGTGCCAGCAGCCTCTCGTCGGGGGACCGCTATGGCTACACCTTC. Protein product: CASSLSSGDRYGYTF.

The V gene is TRBV2, the J gene TRBJ1-6; possible D gene TRBD1, 6 bases. V was pared by 6 bases and J by 7 bases, with 16 bases between. The CDR3 covers 15 residues. Germline assignment: CDR1 SNHLY and CDR2 FYNNEI. The DNA of the CDR3 is TGTGCCAGCAGACCCCAAGCAGGGGAAAATTCACCCCTCCACTTT. Protein: CASRPQAGENSPLHF. Supplemented by reference TRBV2 and TRBJ1-6, the full variable domain reads EPEVTQTPSHQVTQMGQEVILRCVPISNHLYFYWYRQILGQKVEFLVSFYNNEISEKSEIFDDQFSVERPDGSNFTLKIRSTKLEDSAMYFCASRPQAGENSPLHFGNGTRLTVT.

The chain links TRBV7-9 to TRBJ2-5; D remains ambiguous. The CDR3 runs to 12 residues. From germline, CDR1 is SEHNR and CDR2 FQNEAQ (reference sequence). V lost 5 bases to trimming and J lost 7 bases, with 11 bases between them. The CDR3 loop is CASSPQIGTQYF. The DNA for the CDR3 is TGTGCCAGCAGCCCCCAGATTGGGACCCAGTACTTC.

This chain uses TRBV10-3 with TRBJ2-2; the D gene is possibly TRBD1 (6 bases). Germline V gives CDR1 ENHRY, CDR2 SYGVKD. The CDR3 totals 14 residues. Trimming pared 7 bases from V and 1 base from J, leaving 10 bases between. The CDR3 sequence is CAIMRGRNTGELFF. CDR3 nucleotide sequence: TGTGCCATCATGAGGGGGAGGAACACCGGGGAGCTGTTTTTT.

The chain joins TRBV9 to TRBJ2-5; no reliable D call. The CDR3 consists of 14 residues. The germline V gene has CDR1 SGDLS and CDR2 YYNGEE. V was cut by 7 bases and J by 2 bases, with 15 bases left in between. The CDR3 here is CASDPGSNQETQYF. CDR3 bases: TGTGCCAGCGACCCCGGGTCAAATCAAGAGACCCAGTACTTC.

V is TRBV18 and J is TRBJ1-1; 11 bases align to TRBD1. This CDR3 spans 15 amino acids. Germline V CDR1 and CDR2: KGHSH, LQKENI. With 0 bases clipped from V and 6 bases from J, the junction kept 3 bases outside the gene matches. CDR3 protein: CASSPPGQGGSEAFF. CDR3 DNA sequence: TGTGCCAGCTCACCACCGGGACAGGGGGGGTCTGAAGCTTTCTTT.

The chain couples TRBV28 to TRBJ1-1; D call uncertain. Germline values: CDR1 MDHEN, CDR2 SYDVKM. The CDR3 runs 13 residues. Trimming removed 8 bases at V and 0 bases at J, with 10 bases between. In DNA form, the CDR3 reads TGTGCCAGCTCCTTGTCGGTGAACACTGAAGCTTTCTTT. Translated: CASSLSVNTEAFF.

The chain links TRBV28 to TRBJ2-1; TRBD2 matches 7 bases. Looked up from germline, CDR1 is MDHEN and CDR2 is SYDVKM. The V gene end was trimmed by 8 bases and the J gene end by 0 bases; junction bases not matched to a gene: 10. This CDR3 spans 16 amino acids. The CDR3 spells CASGVPGTNSYNEQFF. CDR3 in DNA: TGTGCCAGCGGAGTCCCCGGGACTAACTCCTACAATGAGCAGTTCTTC.